These 23 T cell receptor beta chains were sequenced from one sample in a study of blood T cell repertoires in COVID-19 (dated by TCRdb to the early 2020s). Libraries were prepared through the immunoSEQ multiplex PCR assay. TCRdb's version of the immuneACCESS table is confined to in-frame rearrangements and falls short of the full clone set. An unresolved V gene accounts for under half of the shortfall where checked; the remainder is of unknown origin. For this sample there are roughly 110,000 clones; around 83% appear just once. Together, the top ten hold 7% to 9% of the sample. The sample taken for sequencing was peripheral blood. The receptor source for this set is a man aged 65 to 85 with acute or convalescent COVID-19.

V is TRBV9 and J is TRBJ2-1; D gene ambiguous. This CDR3 is built from 14 residues. Germline-derived CDR1 and CDR2 are SGDLS and YYNGEE. Trimming removed 4 bases from V and 4 bases from J, with 12 bases in between. CDR3 protein: CASSQLGGYNEQFF. The CDR3 bases are TGTGCCAGCAGCCAACTCGGCGGATACAATGAGCAGTTCTTC.

The chain is built from TRBV24-1 and TRBJ2-5; TRBD2 might be the D (6 bases). This CDR3 comprises 13 residues. Germline CDR1 and CDR2: KGHDR and SFDVKD. The V gene lost 9 bases and the J gene lost 5 bases, with 15 bases spanning the gap. The CDR3 loop is CATSPGGIETQYF. DNA for the CDR3: TGTGCCACCTCTCCCGGGGGTATCGAGACCCAGTACTTC.

V is TRBV5-1 and J is TRBJ1-1; 11 nucleotides line up with TRBD1. From germline, CDR1 is SGHRS and CDR2 YFSETQ. The CDR3 has 16 amino acids. Germline trimming cut 4 bases from V and 7 bases from J; bases unmatched to any gene: 12. CDR3 region: CASSLGQGVAVGEAFF. The DNA of the CDR3 is TGCGCCAGCAGCCTGGGACAGGGGGTTGCTGTTGGTGAAGCTTTCTTT.

The rearrangement uses TRBV6-5 and TRBJ2-7, with D maybe TRBD2 (6 bases). CDR1 is MNHEY, CDR2 SVGAGI, per germline. The CDR3 runs to 15 residues. Trimming took off 2 bases at V and 1 base at J, with 12 bases between the two ends. CDR3: CASSYRQGGSYEQYF. The CDR3 DNA follows: TGTGCCAGCAGTTACCGCCAGGGAGGTTCCTACGAGCAGTACTTC.

The V and J genes are TRBV5-1 and TRBJ1-2; 7 bases match TRBD1. The CDR3 has 14 amino acids. CDR1 and CDR2 from the germline V gene are SGHRS and YFSETQ. The V and J ends lost 0 bases and 4 bases, in that order; junction bases with no gene match: 3. CDR3 coding DNA: TGCGCCAGCAGCTTGGGGCAGGGGGGCTATGGCTACACCTTC. Translation: CASSLGQGGYGYTF.

The gene calls are TRBV1 and TRBJ2-7; the D call in the table, TRBD2, was not verified against the DNA. TRBV1 is listed as a pseudogene. The CDR3 is 18 amino acids. CDR3 in amino acids: CTSSQGNPRRPATRCKYF. CDR3 nucleotides: TGCACCAGCAGCCAAGGTAATCCCCGGCGTCCGGCGACTCGTTGTAAGTACTTC.

V and J are TRBV7-2 and TRBJ1-5; D perhaps matches TRBD1 (6 bases). Trimming removed 5 bases from V and 8 bases from J, with 16 bases in between. The CDR3 runs 14 residues. CDR1 is SGHTA, CDR2 FQGNSA, per germline. The CDR3 loop is CASSPTRGGEPQHF. In DNA, the CDR3 is TGTGCCAGCAGCCCGACACGAGGGGGTGAGCCCCAGCATTTT. The full variable domain, its missing parts supplied by reference TRBV7-2 and TRBJ1-5, is GAGVSQSPSNKVTEKGKDVELRCDPISGHTALYWYRQSLGQGLEFLIYFQGNSAPDKSGLPSDRFSAERTGGSVSTLTIQRTQQEDSAVYLCASSPTRGGEPQHFGDGTRLSIL.

J is TRBJ2-3 and V is TRBV5-5; TRBD2 aligns across 7 bases. This CDR3 has 14 residues. Trimming cost V 7 bases and J 4 bases; bases outside gene matches: 9. Germline lookup yields CDR1 SGHKS and CDR2 YYEKEE (reference sequence). CDR3: CASGGTGGADTQYF. The CDR3 bases are TGTGCCAGCGGGGGGACGGGAGGAGCAGATACGCAGTATTTT.

This chain joins TRBV9 and TRBJ2-7, with TRBD1 matching over 7 bases. The CDR3 sequence is 14 residues long. The V gene end was trimmed by 2 bases and the J gene end by 7 bases; junction bases not matched to a gene: 9. Germline V CDR1 and CDR2: SGDLS, YYNGEE. The CDR3 nucleotides are TGTGCCAGCAGCGTGGGGGACAGTCCGTCGGAGCAGTACTTC. This translates into CASSVGDSPSEQYF. The entire variable domain, with the rest obtained from reference TRBV9 and TRBJ2-7, is as follows: DSGVTQTPKHLITATGQRVTLRCSPRSGDLSVYWYQQSLDQGLQFLIQYYNGEERAKGNILERFSAQQFPDLHSELNLSSLELGDSALYFCASSVGDSPSEQYFGPGTRLTVT.

The sample holds a few counts of this clone. The V call is TRBV6-5, the J call TRBJ2-3; no definite D call. The V gene's germline CDR1 is MNHEY and CDR2 SVGAGI. V gave up 7 bases and J gave up 2 bases, with 10 bases separating them. The CDR3 consists of 13 residues. CDR3 DNA: TGTGCCAGCACGGCTAGAGACACAGATACGCAGTATTTT. Its translation: CASTARDTDTQYF.

The chain joins TRBV19 to TRBJ2-1; TRBD2 is a possible D gene (6 bases). The ends were cut back, 0 bases at V and 6 bases at J, with 9 bases in the middle. This CDR3 contains 14 residues. CDR1 is LNHDA, CDR2 SQIVND, per germline (reference sequence). This chain's CDR3 is CASSIEASANEQFF. For the CDR3, the DNA is TGTGCCAGTAGTATAGAGGCTAGCGCCAATGAGCAGTTCTTC.

This sequence joins TRBV25-1 and TRBJ1-6, with D perhaps matching TRBD1 (5 bases). CDR1 is MGHDK and CDR2 is SYGVNS in the germline V gene. With 6 bases removed from V and 6 bases from J, the gap between germline ends came to 15 bases. The CDR3 covers 15 residues. Here the CDR3 reads CASSALGQVNSPLHF. DNA for the CDR3: TGTGCCAGCAGCGCTCTTGGACAAGTTAATTCACCCCTCCACTTT.

This CDR3 reads CASSLRTVYRAFF. DNA of the CDR3: TGTGCCAGCAGTTTAAGGACAGTCTATAGGGCTTTCTTT. V and J are TRBV28 and TRBJ1-1, with D possibly TRBD1 on 6 matching bases. The V and J ends lost 2 bases and 11 bases respectively, with 15 bases between them. This CDR3 is built from 13 residues. Germline CDR1 reads MDHEN; CDR2 reads SYDVKM.

The chain carries TRBV27 and TRBJ1-5; D is unclear. Germline V gives CDR1 MNHEY, CDR2 SMNVEV (reference sequence). This CDR3 contains 14 residues. V was cut by 1 base and J by 7 bases, with 11 bases left in between. The CDR3 is CASSLLGSEQPQHF. DNA for the CDR3: TGTGCCAGCAGTTTATTGGGGAGTGAGCAGCCCCAGCATTTT.

CDR3 in amino acids: CASSVAPDWSTEAFF. The CDR3 nucleotides read TGTGCCAGCAGCGTAGCTCCGGATTGGAGCACTGAAGCTTTCTTT. The V call is TRBV9, the J call TRBJ1-1; no firm D call. Between the trimmed V and J ends, which lost 0 bases and 4 bases, there was a span of 13 bases. In germline, CDR1 is SGDLS, CDR2 YYNGEE. The CDR3 sequence is 15 residues long.

The genes are TRBV6-5 and TRBJ1-1; 10 nucleotides align to TRBD1. Germline values: CDR1 MNHEY, CDR2 SVGAGI. Trimming removed 7 bases from V and 3 bases from J; junction bases left unmatched: 8. The CDR3 covers 15 residues. CDR3 nucleotides: TGTGCCAGCACCCCAATCGGACAGGGGGACACTGAAGCTTTCTTT. This gives the protein CASTPIGQGDTEAFF.

As for this clone: An end of the junction differs from the germline gene, which may be a read error. This chain joins TRBV11-2 and TRBJ2-7; D is uncertain. CDR1 is SGHAT and CDR2 is FQNNGV in the germline V gene. The CDR3 runs to 14 residues. The CDR3 bases are TGTGCCAGCACCTTAGGTTACATATCCTACGAGCAGTACTTC. Residues: CASTLGYISYEQYF.

This rearrangement joins TRBV3-1 (or the pseudogene TRBV3-2) to TRBJ1-2, with 9 positions matching TRBD1. The trim removed 3 bases at V and 2 bases at J, leaving 4 bases unmatched. Germline CDR1 and CDR2: LGHDT and YNNKEL (reference sequence). CDR3 length: 15 amino acids. The CDR3 DNA is TGTGCCAGCAGCCAGTGGGACAGGGAGAACTATGGCTACACCTTC. As protein: CASSQWDRENYGYTF.

This rearrangement joins TRBV7-3 to TRBJ2-1, with D perhaps TRBD2 (5 bases). CDR3 length: 14 residues. The germline V gene has CDR1 SGHTA and CDR2 FQGTGA. The V end lost 4 bases, the J end lost 9 bases, and 16 bases lay between the germline ends. CDR3 residues: CASSSRLTRGEQFF. The CDR3 DNA follows: TGTGCCAGCAGCTCCAGACTCACCCGGGGTGAGCAGTTCTTC.

This chain connects TRBV19 to TRBJ1-3; a possible D gene is TRBD1 (5 bases). The CDR3 is 12 residues long. The V end lost 9 bases, the J end lost 2 bases, and 8 bases lay between the germline ends. Germline V CDR1 and CDR2: LNHDA, SQIVND (reference sequence). The CDR3 nucleotides are TGTGCCAGGGACAAAACTGGAAACACCATATATTTT. Translated: CARDKTGNTIYF. Combining the CDR3 with reference TRBV19 and TRBJ1-3 gives the whole variable domain DGGITQSPKYLFRKEGQNVTLSCEQNLNHDAMYWYRQDPGQGLRLIYYSQIVNDFQKGDIAEGYSVSREKKESFPLTVTSAQKNPTAFYLCARDKTGNTIYFGEGSWLTVV.

The gene calls are TRBV9 and TRBJ2-5, with 9 bases aligning to TRBD2. Germline-derived CDR1 and CDR2 are SGDLS and YYNGEE. The V segment lost 2 bases and the J segment 2 bases; nucleotides outside the gene matches: 4. The length of the CDR3 is 15 residues. CDR3 protein: CASSVAGGLQETQYF. DNA for the CDR3: TGTGCCAGCAGCGTCGCGGGAGGGCTACAAGAGACCCAGTACTTC.

V and J are TRBV3-1 (or the pseudogene TRBV3-2) and TRBJ1-2; 12 bases fit TRBD1. Germline CDR1 is LGHDT and CDR2 is YNNKEL (reference sequence). This CDR3 is built from 15 residues. The V segment lost 1 base and the J segment 8 bases; nucleotides outside the gene matches: 5. The CDR3 here is CASSQVSGQGAGYTF. CDR3 coding DNA: TGTGCCAGCAGCCAAGTCTCGGGACAGGGGGCGGGCTACACCTTC.

The chain combines TRBV30 with TRBJ2-2; 8 bases agree with TRBD1. The CDR3 sequence is 15 residues long. Germline V CDR1 and CDR2: GTSNPN, SVGIG (reference sequence). The trim removed 3 bases at V and 2 bases at J, leaving 5 bases unmatched. In nucleotides, the CDR3 is TGTGCCTGGAGACCGGGACAGGTTAACACCGGGGAGCTGTTTTTT. Its protein is CAWRPGQVNTGELFF.